The TCR beta chain under discussion was sequenced for a study of T cell changes during pregnancy in multiple sclerosis. TCRdb's copy holds only in-frame clones and misses some; the assay was immunoSEQ multiplex PCR. The repertoire holds tens of thousands of clones, with around 93% as singletons. J lost 9 bases, V lost 0 bases, and 14 bases had no gene match. There are 16 residues in the CDR3. Germline V gene lookup returns CDR1 LGHNA and CDR2 YNFKEQ. This TCR was sampled from a female donor with multiple sclerosis, enrolled in a pregnancy study. The material was peripheral blood, obtained after pregnancy. V and J are TRBV4-2 and TRBJ2-7; 7 bases fit TRBD2. Here the CDR3 reads CASSQDLARGVDGQYF. The CDR3 DNA reads as TGTGCCAGCAGCCAAGACCTAGCCCGGGGGGTAGACGGGCAGTACTTC.